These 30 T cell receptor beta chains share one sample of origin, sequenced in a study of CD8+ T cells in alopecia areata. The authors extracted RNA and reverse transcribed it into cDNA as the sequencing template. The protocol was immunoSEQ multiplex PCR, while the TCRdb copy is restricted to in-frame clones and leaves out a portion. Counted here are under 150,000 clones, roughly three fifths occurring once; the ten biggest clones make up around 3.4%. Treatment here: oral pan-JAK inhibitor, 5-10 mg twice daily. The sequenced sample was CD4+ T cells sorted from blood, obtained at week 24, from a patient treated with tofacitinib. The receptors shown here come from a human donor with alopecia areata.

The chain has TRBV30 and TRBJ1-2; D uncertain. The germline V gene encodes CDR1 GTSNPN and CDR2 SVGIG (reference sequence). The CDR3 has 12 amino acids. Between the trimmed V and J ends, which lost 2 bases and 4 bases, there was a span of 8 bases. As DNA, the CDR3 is TGTGCCTGGAGTCCCGCCTTCTATGGCTACACCTTC. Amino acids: CAWSPAFYGYTF.

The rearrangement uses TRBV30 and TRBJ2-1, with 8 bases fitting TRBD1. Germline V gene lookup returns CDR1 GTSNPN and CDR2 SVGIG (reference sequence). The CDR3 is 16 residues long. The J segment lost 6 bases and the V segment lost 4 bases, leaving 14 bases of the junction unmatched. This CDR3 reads CAWTKLDRAAGNEQFF. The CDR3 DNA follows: TGTGCCTGGACCAAACTGGACAGGGCGGCGGGCAATGAGCAGTTCTTC.

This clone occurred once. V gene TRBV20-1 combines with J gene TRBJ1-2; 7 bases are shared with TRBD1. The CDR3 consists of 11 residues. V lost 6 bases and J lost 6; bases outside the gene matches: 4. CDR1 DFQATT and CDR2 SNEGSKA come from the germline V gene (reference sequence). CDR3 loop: CSAATGNGYTF. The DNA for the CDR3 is TGCAGTGCCGCGACAGGGAATGGCTACACCTTC.

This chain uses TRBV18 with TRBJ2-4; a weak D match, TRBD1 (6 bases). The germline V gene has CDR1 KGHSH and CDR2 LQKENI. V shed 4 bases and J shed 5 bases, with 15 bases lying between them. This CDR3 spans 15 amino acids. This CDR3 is CASSRAGTYENIQYF. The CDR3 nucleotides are TGTGCCAGCTCACGGGCCGGGACATACGAAAACATTCAGTACTTC.

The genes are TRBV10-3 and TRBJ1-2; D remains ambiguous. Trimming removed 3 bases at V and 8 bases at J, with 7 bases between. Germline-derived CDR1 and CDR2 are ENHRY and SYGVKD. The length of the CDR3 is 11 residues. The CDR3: CAISERRGYTF. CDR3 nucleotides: TGTGCCATCAGTGAAAGGCGCGGCTACACCTTC.

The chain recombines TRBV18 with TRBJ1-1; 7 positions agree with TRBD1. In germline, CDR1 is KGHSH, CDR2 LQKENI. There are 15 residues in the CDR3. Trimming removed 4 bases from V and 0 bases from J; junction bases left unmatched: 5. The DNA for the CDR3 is TGTGCCAGCTCACGCGACAGGGCTTTGAACACTGAAGCTTTCTTT. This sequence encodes CASSRDRALNTEAFF.

CDR3 in amino acids: CASSTLAGGSYNEQFF. DNA for the CDR3: TGTGCCAGCTCAACTCTAGCGGGGGGCTCCTACAATGAGCAGTTCTTC. The J gene is TRBJ2-1, the V gene TRBV7-9; 11 positions match TRBD2. J was trimmed by 0 bases and V by 8 bases; bases with no gene match: 6. CDR1 and CDR2 (germline): SEHNR, FQNEAQ (reference sequence). The CDR3 extends over 16 amino acids.

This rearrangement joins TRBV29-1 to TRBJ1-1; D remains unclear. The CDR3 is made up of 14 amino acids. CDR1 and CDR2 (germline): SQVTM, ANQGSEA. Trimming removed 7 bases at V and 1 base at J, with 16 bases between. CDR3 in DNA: TGCAGCGCCCTCGCGGGAGGAGCGAACACTGAAGCTTTCTTT. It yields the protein CSALAGGANTEAFF.

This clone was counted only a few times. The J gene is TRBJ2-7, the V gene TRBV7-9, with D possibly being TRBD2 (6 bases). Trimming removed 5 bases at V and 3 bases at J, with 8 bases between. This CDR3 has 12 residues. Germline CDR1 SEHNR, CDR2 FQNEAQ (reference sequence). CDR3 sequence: CASSTGLYEQYF. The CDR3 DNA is TGTGCCAGCAGCACGGGACTCTACGAGCAGTACTTC.

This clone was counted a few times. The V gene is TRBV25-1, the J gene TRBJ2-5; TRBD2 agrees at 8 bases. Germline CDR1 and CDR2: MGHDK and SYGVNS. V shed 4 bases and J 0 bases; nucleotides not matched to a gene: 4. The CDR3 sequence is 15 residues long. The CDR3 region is CASSGSGEYQETQYF. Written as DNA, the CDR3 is TGTGCCAGCAGTGGTAGCGGGGAGTACCAAGAGACCCAGTACTTC.

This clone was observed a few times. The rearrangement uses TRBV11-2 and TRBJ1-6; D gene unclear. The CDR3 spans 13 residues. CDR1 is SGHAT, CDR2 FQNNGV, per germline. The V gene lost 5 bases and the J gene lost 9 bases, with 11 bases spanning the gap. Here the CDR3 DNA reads TGTGCCAGCAGCCCGAATATCGGTTCACCCCTCCACTTT. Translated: CASSPNIGSPLHF.

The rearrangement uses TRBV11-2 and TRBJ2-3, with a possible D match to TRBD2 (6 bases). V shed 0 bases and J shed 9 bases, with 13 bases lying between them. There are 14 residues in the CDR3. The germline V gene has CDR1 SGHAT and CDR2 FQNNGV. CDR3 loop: CASSLDPGEPTQYF. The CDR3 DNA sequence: TGTGCCAGCAGCTTAGATCCGGGGGAGCCGACGCAGTATTTT.

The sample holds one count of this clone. CDR3 sequence: CASSSSGGSAEQFF. The CDR3 DNA sequence: TGTGCCAGCAGCTCTAGCGGGGGGTCAGCTGAGCAGTTCTTC. The genes are TRBV7-9 and TRBJ2-1; 11 bases align to TRBD2. Trimming at V came to 4 bases and at J to 9 bases, leaving 5 bases not matched to a gene. Germline assignment: CDR1 SEHNR and CDR2 FQNEAQ (reference sequence). The CDR3 totals 14 residues. The full variable domain, its missing parts supplied by reference TRBV7-9 and TRBJ2-1, is DTGVSQNPRHKITKRGQNVTFRCDPISEHNRLYWYRQTLGQGPEFLTYFQNEAQLEKSRLLSDRFSAERPKGSFSTLEIQRTEQGDSAMYLCASSSSGGSAEQFFGPGTRLTVL.

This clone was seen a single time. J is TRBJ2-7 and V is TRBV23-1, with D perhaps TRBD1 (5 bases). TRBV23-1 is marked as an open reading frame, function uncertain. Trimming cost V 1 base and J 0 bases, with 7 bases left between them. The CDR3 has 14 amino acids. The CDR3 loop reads CASSQYDSSYEQYF. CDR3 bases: TGCGCCAGCAGTCAATATGACAGCTCCTACGAGCAGTACTTC.

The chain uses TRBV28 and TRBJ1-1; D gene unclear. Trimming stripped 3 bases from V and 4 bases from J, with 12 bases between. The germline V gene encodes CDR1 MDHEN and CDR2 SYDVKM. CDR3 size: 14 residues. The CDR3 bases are TGTGCCAGCAGTTTGACTGACAAGACCACTGAAGCTTTCTTT. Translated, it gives CASSLTDKTTEAFF.

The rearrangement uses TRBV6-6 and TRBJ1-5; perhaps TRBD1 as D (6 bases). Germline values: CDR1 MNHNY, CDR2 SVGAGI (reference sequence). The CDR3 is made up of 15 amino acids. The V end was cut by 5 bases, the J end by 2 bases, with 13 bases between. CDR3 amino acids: CASSTWEGGNQPQHF. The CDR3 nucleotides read TGTGCCAGCAGTACCTGGGAGGGGGGCAATCAGCCCCAGCATTTT.

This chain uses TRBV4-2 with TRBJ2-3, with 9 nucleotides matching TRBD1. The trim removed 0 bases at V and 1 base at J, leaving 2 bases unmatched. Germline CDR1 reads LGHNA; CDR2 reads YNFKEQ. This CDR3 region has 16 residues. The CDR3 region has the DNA TGTGCCAGCAGCCAAGAGTGGACAGGGGGCACAGATACGCAGTATTTT. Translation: CASSQEWTGGTDTQYF.

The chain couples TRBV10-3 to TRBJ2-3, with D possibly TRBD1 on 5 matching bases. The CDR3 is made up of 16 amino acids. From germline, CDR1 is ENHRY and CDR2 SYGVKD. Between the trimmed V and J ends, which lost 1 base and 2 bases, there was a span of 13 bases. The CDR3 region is CAISEWGGGDTDTQYF. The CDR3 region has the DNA TGTGCCATCAGTGAGTGGGGCGGTGGGGACACAGATACGCAGTATTTT.

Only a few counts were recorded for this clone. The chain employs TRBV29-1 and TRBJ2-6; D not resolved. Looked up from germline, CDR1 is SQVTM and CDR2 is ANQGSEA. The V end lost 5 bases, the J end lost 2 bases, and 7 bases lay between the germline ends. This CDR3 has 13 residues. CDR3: CSVWEAGANVLTF. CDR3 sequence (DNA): TGCAGCGTTTGGGAAGCTGGGGCCAACGTCCTGACTTTC.

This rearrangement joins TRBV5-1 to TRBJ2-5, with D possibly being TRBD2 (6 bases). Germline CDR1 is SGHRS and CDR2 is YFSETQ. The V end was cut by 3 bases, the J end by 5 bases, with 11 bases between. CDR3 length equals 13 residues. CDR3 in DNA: TGCGCCAGCAGCTCTACTAGCACGGAGACCCAGTACTTC. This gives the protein CASSSTSTETQYF.

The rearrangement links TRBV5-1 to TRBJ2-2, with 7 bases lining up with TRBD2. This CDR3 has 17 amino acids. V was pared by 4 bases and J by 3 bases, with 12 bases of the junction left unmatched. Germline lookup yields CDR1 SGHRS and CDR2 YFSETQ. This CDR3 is CASSPGEGSIDTGELFF. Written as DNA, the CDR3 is TGCGCCAGCAGCCCCGGGGAGGGGTCCATCGACACCGGGGAGCTGTTTTTT. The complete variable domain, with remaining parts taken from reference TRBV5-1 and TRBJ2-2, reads KAGVTQTPRYLIKTRGQQVTLSCSPISGHRSVSWYQQTPGQGLQFLFEYFSETQRNKGNFPGRFSGRQFSNSRSEMNVSTLELGDSALYLCASSPGEGSIDTGELFFGEGSRLTVL.

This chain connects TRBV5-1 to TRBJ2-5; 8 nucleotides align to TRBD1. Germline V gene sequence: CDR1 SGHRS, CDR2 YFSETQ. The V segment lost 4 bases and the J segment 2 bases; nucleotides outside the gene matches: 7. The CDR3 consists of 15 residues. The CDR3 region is CASSATGAQQETQYF. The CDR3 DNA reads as TGCGCCAGCAGCGCGACAGGGGCCCAACAAGAGACCCAGTACTTC.

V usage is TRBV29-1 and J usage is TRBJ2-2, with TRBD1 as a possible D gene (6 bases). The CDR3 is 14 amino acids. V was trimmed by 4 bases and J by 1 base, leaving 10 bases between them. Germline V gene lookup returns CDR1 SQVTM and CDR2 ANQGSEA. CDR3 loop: CSVAWTVNTGELFF. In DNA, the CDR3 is TGCAGCGTTGCTTGGACAGTGAACACCGGGGAGCTGTTTTTT.

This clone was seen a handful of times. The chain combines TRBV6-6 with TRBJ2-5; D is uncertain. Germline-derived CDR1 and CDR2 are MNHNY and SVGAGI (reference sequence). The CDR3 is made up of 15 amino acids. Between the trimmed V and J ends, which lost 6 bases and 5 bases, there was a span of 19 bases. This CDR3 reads CASSRLGILTETQYF. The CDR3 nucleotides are TGTGCCAGCAGCAGACTGGGGATACTTACCGAGACCCAGTACTTC.

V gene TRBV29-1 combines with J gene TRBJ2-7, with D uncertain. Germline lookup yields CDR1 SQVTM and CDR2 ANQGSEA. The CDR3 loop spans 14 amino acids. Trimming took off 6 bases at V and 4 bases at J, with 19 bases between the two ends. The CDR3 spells CSVRRPRADYEQYF. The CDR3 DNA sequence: TGCAGCGTACGACGTCCCCGGGCGGATTACGAGCAGTACTTC.

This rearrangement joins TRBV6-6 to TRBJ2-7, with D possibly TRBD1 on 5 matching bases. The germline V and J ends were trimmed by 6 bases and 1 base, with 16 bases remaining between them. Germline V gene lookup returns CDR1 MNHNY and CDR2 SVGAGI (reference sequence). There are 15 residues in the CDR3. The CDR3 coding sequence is TGTGCCAGCAGGCCTACAGGAAGCAAATCCTACGAGCAGTACTTC. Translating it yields CASRPTGSKSYEQYF.

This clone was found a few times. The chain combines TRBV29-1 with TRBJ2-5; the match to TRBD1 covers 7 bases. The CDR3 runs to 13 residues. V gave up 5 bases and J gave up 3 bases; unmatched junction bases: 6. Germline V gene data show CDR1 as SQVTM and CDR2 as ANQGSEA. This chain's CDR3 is CSVRNRGKETQYF. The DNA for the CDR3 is TGCAGCGTTCGAAACAGGGGAAAAGAGACCCAGTACTTC. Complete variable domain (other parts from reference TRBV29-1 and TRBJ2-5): SAVISQKPSRDICQRGTSLTIQCQVDSQVTMMFWYRQQPGQSLTLIATANQGSEATYESGFVIDKFPISRPNLTFSTLTVSNMSPEDSSIYLCSVRNRGKETQYFGPGTRLLVL.

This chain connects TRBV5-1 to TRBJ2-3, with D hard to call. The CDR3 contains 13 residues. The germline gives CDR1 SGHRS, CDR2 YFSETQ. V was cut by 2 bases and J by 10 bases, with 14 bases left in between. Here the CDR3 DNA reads TGCGCCAGCAGCTTAAAGACGGATTCGGCGCAGTATTTT. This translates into CASSLKTDSAQYF.

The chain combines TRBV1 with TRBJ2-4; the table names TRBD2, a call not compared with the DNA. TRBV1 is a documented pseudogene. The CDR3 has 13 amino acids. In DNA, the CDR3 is TGCACCAGCAGCCAAGGTCCTCCGGGCATTCAGTACTTC. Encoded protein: CTSSQGPPGIQYF.

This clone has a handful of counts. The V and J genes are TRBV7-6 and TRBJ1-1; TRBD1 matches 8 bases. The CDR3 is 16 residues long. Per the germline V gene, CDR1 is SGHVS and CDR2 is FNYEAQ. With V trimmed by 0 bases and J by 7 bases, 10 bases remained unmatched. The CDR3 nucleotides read TGTGCCAGCAGCTTAGCCTCGACAGGGGTACTAGGTGAAGCTTTCTTT. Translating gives CASSLASTGVLGEAFF. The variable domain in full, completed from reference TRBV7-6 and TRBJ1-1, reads GAGVSQSPRYKVTKRGQDVALRCDPISGHVSLYWYRQALGQGPEFLTYFNYEAQQDKSGLPNDRFSAERPEGSISTLTIQRTEQRDSAMYRCASSLASTGVLGEAFFGQGTRLTVV.